This TCR beta chain is drawn from a study of siplizumab effects on memory and regulatory T cells. Overall study results and limits: Among alloreactive clones, only a minor fraction mapped to unstimulated subsets. Proliferating Tregs' suppressive function in siplizumab cultures went unconfirmed. It seemed that naive T cells were more diverse than memory cells and were major contributors to the alloresponse.

Turning to this clone: Its antigen is currently unknown.

Generated by immunoSEQ multiplex PCR, the TCRdb table keeps only in-frame clones and is missing some. Found here are some 100,000 clones, just over 90% of them singletons; the top ten hold under 0.2%. This CDR3 contains 15 residues. Germline V gene lookup returns CDR1 SGHRS and CDR2 YFSETQ. V was clipped by 5 bases and J by 6 bases; unmatched bases: 10. The sample was non-Treg CD4+ T cells sorted from blood. The chain has TRBV5-1 and TRBJ2-7; 11 nucleotides line up with TRBD1. The sequence was collected from a human donor in good health. Written as DNA, the CDR3 is TGCGCCAGCAGTAAGAACGCCGGGACAGGGGGCGAGCAGTACTTC. It codes for CASSKNAGTGGEQYF.